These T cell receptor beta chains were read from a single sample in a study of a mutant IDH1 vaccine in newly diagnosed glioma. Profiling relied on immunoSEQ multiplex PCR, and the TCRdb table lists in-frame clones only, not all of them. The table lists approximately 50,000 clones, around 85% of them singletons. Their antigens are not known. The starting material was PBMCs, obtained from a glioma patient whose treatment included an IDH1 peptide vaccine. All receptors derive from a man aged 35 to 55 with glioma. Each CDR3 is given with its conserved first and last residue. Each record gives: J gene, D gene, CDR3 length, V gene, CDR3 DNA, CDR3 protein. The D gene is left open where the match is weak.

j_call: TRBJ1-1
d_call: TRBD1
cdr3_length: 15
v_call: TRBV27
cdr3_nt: TGTGCCAGCAGTTTATCAAACAGGGGTAACACTGAAGCTTTCTTT
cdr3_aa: CASSLSNRGNTEAFF

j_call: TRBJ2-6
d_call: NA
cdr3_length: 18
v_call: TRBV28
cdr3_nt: TGTGCCAGCAGTAAGCCGGGACGAGGGGGACCTGGGGCCAACGTCCTGACTTTC
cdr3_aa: CASSKPGRGGPGANVLTF

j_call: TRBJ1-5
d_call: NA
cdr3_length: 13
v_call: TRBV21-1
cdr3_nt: TGTGCCAGCGTGAAGGCCTCGGATCAGCCCCAGCATTTT
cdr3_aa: CASVKASDQPQHF

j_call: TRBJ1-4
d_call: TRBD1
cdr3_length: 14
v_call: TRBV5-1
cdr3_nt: TGCGCCAGCAGCTCGACAGGGGGCAGGGAAAAACTGTTTTTT
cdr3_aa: CASSSTGGREKLFF

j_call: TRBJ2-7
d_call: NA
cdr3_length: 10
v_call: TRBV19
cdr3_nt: TGTGCCAGTATTTGGGACGAGCAGTACTTC
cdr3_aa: CASIWDEQYF

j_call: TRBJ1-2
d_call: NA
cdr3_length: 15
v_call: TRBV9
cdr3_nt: TGTGCCAGCAGCGTAGGTTCGGGGCGAGGCTATGGCTACACCTTC
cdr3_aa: CASSVGSGRGYGYTF

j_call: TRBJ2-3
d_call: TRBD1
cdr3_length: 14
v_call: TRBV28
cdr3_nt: TGTGCCATCAGGGGTGACAGGGTCGCAGATACGCAGTATTTT
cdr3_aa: CAIRGDRVADTQYF

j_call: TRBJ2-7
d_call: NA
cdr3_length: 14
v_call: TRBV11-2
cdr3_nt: TGTGCCAGCAGCGCCGATGACGTCCTGGACGAGCAGTACTTC
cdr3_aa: CASSADDVLDEQYF

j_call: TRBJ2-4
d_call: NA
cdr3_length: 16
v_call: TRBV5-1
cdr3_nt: TGCGCCAGCAGCTTGGGGACCGTGGTGGCCAAAAACATTCAGTACTTC
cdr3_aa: CASSLGTVVAKNIQYF

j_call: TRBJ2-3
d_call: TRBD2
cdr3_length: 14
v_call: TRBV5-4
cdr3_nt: TGTGCCAGCAGCCCCGGGACTAGCGCCTATACGCAGTATTTT
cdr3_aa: CASSPGTSAYTQYF